The TCR beta chain described here comes from a study of blood T cell repertoires in COVID-19. Sequencing used immunoSEQ multiplex PCR; TCRdb keeps in-frame clones, though not all of them. The sample gives roughly 460,000 clones, approximately 90% of which show up once; roughly 0.78% is in the top ten. There are 15 residues in the CDR3. With 5 bases clipped from V and 6 bases from J, the junction kept 10 bases outside the gene matches. The V gene's germline CDR1 is MNHEY and CDR2 SMNVEV (reference sequence). The source is a man aged 18 to 30 with COVID-19, enrolled during active disease. Sequencing used peripheral blood. The V call is TRBV27, the J call TRBJ1-2, with 9 positions matching TRBD1. CDR3 sequence (DNA): TGTGCCAGCAGTCCGGGACAGGGATTGGTACATGGCTACACCTTC. Translation gives CASSPGQGLVHGYTF.